The clone carrying this T cell receptor beta chain has just one count. The antigen remains unidentified. The repertoire was sequenced with immunoSEQ multiplex PCR; TCRdb's copy has only in-frame clones and lacks some. The sample includes over 45,000 clones, 90% of them seen just once. There are 16 residues in the CDR3. Trimming took off 1 base at V and 2 bases at J, with 13 bases between the two ends. The germline V gene has CDR1 MGHRA and CDR2 YSYEKL. These data originate in a study of cytomegalovirus exposure and HLA in healthy donors. General study results and limits: There were a few CMV-associated chains whose specificity for CMV antigens was confirmed in vitro. The classifier reportedly diagnosed cytomegalovirus status with high sensitivity and specificity.

The donors were part of the validation cohort, which consisted of approximately 110 subjects and was separate from the first cohort of around 620 subjects. This chain connects TRBV4-1 to TRBJ2-3, with D possibly matching TRBD1 (5 bases). This clonotype was sampled from a man younger than 35 in good health and CMV-seronegative. The material sequenced was PBMCs. The DNA for the CDR3 is TGCGCCAGCAGCCAAGGCCCTACAGGTGTCACAGATACGCAGTATTTT. It specifies CASSQGPTGVTDTQYF.